Listed here are 19 T cell receptor beta chains from one sample, sequenced in a study of cytomegalovirus exposure and HLA in healthy donors. PCR involved 60 Vbeta and 13 Jbeta primers. Only in-frame clones appear in the TCRdb table, and some are missing; sequencing was by immunoSEQ multiplex PCR. The profile shows 55,000 to 70,000 clones, roughly 80% of them singletons. The sequenced sample was PBMCs. These receptors were obtained from a woman between 35 and 50 years old in good health and CMV-seronegative.

V gene TRBV2 combines with J gene TRBJ1-1; 12 positions match TRBD1. V lost 6 bases, J lost 0 bases, and 8 bases stayed unmatched. CDR3 length: 17 amino acids. Looked up from germline, CDR1 is SNHLY and CDR2 is FYNNEI. CDR3 protein: CASSRGQGAVMNTEAFF. The CDR3 DNA reads as TGTGCCAGCAGCCGGGGACAGGGGGCGGTTATGAACACTGAAGCTTTCTTT.

The V call is TRBV6-1, the J call TRBJ2-7; D not certain. Germline V gives CDR1 MNHNS, CDR2 SASEGT. Trimming took 2 bases from V and 1 from J, leaving 12 bases between them. CDR3 size: 15 residues. CDR3 sequence reads: CASSETDISSYEQYF. CDR3 nucleotide sequence: TGTGCCAGCAGTGAAACAGACATTTCTTCCTACGAGCAGTACTTC.

The chain links TRBV4-1 to TRBJ2-1; 10 positions agree with TRBD2. Germline V gene sequence: CDR1 MGHRA, CDR2 YSYEKL. The CDR3 length is 15 residues. With V trimmed by 2 bases and J by 4 bases, 2 bases remained unmatched. The CDR3 here is CASSQLTSGYNEQFF. Written as DNA, the CDR3 is TGCGCCAGCAGCCAATTGACTAGCGGGTACAATGAGCAGTTCTTC.

The chain employs TRBV19 and TRBJ2-1, with D perhaps matching TRBD2 (5 bases). The CDR3 consists of 14 residues. CDR1 and CDR2 (germline): LNHDA, SQIVND (reference sequence). The germline V and J ends were trimmed by 4 bases and 3 bases, with 10 bases remaining between them. DNA of the CDR3: TGTGCCAGTAGTAACGGACTGGACTACAATGAGCAGTTCTTC. This translates into CASSNGLDYNEQFF.

This clone occurred once. This rearrangement joins TRBV7-2 to TRBJ1-2; D not resolved. The CDR3 is made up of 16 amino acids. CDR1 and CDR2 from the germline V gene are SGHTA and FQGNSA. Trimming stripped 1 base from V and 4 bases from J, with 16 bases between. The CDR3 spells CASSLDRETNVYGYTF. CDR3 nucleotide sequence: TGTGCCAGCAGCTTAGATAGGGAGACAAATGTCTATGGCTACACCTTC.

The J gene is TRBJ1-1, the V gene TRBV7-9, with unresolved D. This CDR3 has 14 amino acids. V was trimmed by 5 bases and J by 1 base, leaving 11 bases between them. Germline V gene lookup returns CDR1 SEHNR and CDR2 FQNEAQ (reference sequence). CDR3 nucleotides: TGTGCCAGCAGCCCGCGGGCTTCGAACACTGAAGCTTTCTTT. This encodes CASSPRASNTEAFF.

CDR3 sequence: CASSSYPGQGNYGYTF. CDR3 DNA sequence: TGTGCCAGCAGCTCCTATCCGGGACAGGGGAACTATGGCTACACCTTC. V gene TRBV7-9 combines with J gene TRBJ1-2, with TRBD1 matching 10 bases. The ends lost 4 bases at V and 2 bases at J; junction bases unmatched: 7. Germline V gene sequence: CDR1 SEHNR, CDR2 FQNEAQ (reference sequence). The CDR3 has 16 residues. Drawing the rest from reference TRBV7-9 and TRBJ1-2, the complete variable domain is DTGVSQNPRHKITKRGQNVTFRCDPISEHNRLYWYRQTLGQGPEFLTYFQNEAQLEKSRLLSDRFSAERPKGSFSTLEIQRTEQGDSAMYLCASSSYPGQGNYGYTFGSGTRLTVV.

This clone was observed a few times. The gene calls are TRBV5-6 and TRBJ1-5; 11 positions agree with TRBD1. This CDR3 region has 16 residues. J gave up 7 bases and V 4 bases, and 10 bases lay outside the gene matches. Germline V gene sequence: CDR1 SGHDT, CDR2 YYEEEE. The CDR3 loop is CASSPYGQGARQPQHF. Here the CDR3 DNA reads TGTGCCAGCAGCCCTTATGGACAGGGGGCTCGGCAGCCCCAGCATTTT.

V and J are TRBV28 and TRBJ1-1, with D possibly being TRBD1 (5 bases). CDR1 and CDR2 (germline): MDHEN, SYDVKM. The CDR3 is 17 residues long. The V and J ends lost 4 bases and 5 bases respectively, with 23 bases between them. In DNA, the CDR3 is TGTGCCAGCAGTTCTTATAGCCCGCGGAGGGGTGGGACTGAAGCTTTCTTT. This translates into CASSSYSPRRGGTEAFF. Combining the CDR3 with reference TRBV28 and TRBJ1-1 gives the whole variable domain DVKVTQSSRYLVKRTGEKVFLECVQDMDHENMFWYRQDPGLGLRLIYFSYDVKMKEKGDIPEGYSVSREKKERFSLILESASTNQTSMYLCASSSYSPRRGGTEAFFGQGTRLTVV.

The chain links TRBV4-2 to TRBJ2-1, with D tentatively TRBD2 (6 bases). V gave up 4 bases and J gave up 0 bases, with 19 bases separating them. The CDR3 loop spans 18 amino acids. Germline CDR1 is LGHNA and CDR2 is YNFKEQ. DNA of the CDR3: TGTGCCAGCAGCCCCCGGGGTAGCGGAGTATTCTCCTACAATGAGCAGTTCTTC. Protein sequence: CASSPRGSGVFSYNEQFF.

To note about this clone: The germline gene is not matched at one end of the junction; a read error may be the cause. This chain uses TRBV29-1 with TRBJ2-7, with D maybe TRBD2 (6 bases). Germline V CDR1 and CDR2: SQVTM, ANQGSEA. The CDR3 totals 13 residues. CDR3 amino acids: CSAEAAGTYEQYF. CDR3 DNA sequence: TGCAGCGCTGAAGCTGCGGGAACCTACGAGCAGTACTTC.

This clone has a handful of counts. This chain links TRBV9 with TRBJ2-5; D gene ambiguous. In germline, CDR1 is SGDLS, CDR2 YYNGEE. The CDR3 is 15 amino acids. V lost 0 bases and J lost 5, with 14 bases in between. CDR3 in amino acids: CASSVAPSYSETQYF. The CDR3 region has the DNA TGTGCCAGCAGCGTAGCCCCCAGCTACAGTGAGACCCAGTACTTC. The variable domain in full, with the rest retrieved from reference TRBV9 and TRBJ2-5, is DSGVTQTPKHLITATGQRVTLRCSPRSGDLSVYWYQQSLDQGLQFLIQYYNGEERAKGNILERFSAQQFPDLHSELNLSSLELGDSALYFCASSVAPSYSETQYFGPGTRLLVL.

The chain is built from TRBV30 and TRBJ1-2; tentative D call: TRBD1 (6 bases). V was pared by 2 bases and J by 2 bases, with 12 bases between. CDR1 GTSNPN and CDR2 SVGIG come from the germline V gene (reference sequence). CDR3 length: 14 residues. CDR3 nucleotide sequence: TGTGCCTGGAGTCTACAGGGACCGAACTATGGCTACACCTTC. Its protein product is CAWSLQGPNYGYTF.

This clone was detected only once. The CDR3 nucleotides read TGTGCCAGCAATGGAGGGACTGGAAACACCATATATTTT. Protein product: CASNGGTGNTIYF. The rearrangement links TRBV6-1 to TRBJ1-3; D remains ambiguous. CDR1 and CDR2 (germline): MNHNS, SASEGT. V lost 7 bases, J lost 2 bases, and 9 bases lay in between. The CDR3 has 13 residues.

The rearrangement joins TRBV7-8 to TRBJ2-5; possible D gene TRBD1, 6 bases. The V end was cut by 5 bases, the J end by 4 bases, with 11 bases between. CDR3 size: 13 residues. From germline, CDR1 is SGHVS and CDR2 FQNEAQ. This chain's CDR3 is CASSPGQRETQYF. The DNA of the CDR3 is TGTGCCAGCAGCCCCGGACAGAGAGAGACCCAGTACTTC.

This clone has just one count. CDR3 sequence (DNA): TGTGCCAGCAGTTTACTCTCTGGGGCCAACGTCCTGACTTTC. Its protein product is CASSLLSGANVLTF. The V gene is TRBV27, the J gene TRBJ2-6; D remains ambiguous. Germline V gene lookup returns CDR1 MNHEY and CDR2 SMNVEV (reference sequence). CDR3 length equals 14 residues. Trimming stripped 2 bases from V and 0 bases from J, with 2 bases between.

This chain connects TRBV27 to TRBJ2-1; 13 bases map to TRBD2. This CDR3 has 15 residues. V trimming: 6 bases; J trimming: 9 bases; junction bases outside the gene matches: 8. Germline CDR1 reads MNHEY; CDR2 reads SMNVEV (reference sequence). The CDR3: CASSHGLAGDSEQFF. CDR3 coding DNA: TGTGCCAGCAGCCATGGACTAGCGGGAGATTCTGAGCAGTTCTTC.

The chain employs TRBV5-1 and TRBJ2-5; D remains unclear. Between the trimmed V and J ends, which lost 0 bases and 2 bases, there was a span of 11 bases. The V gene's germline CDR1 is SGHRS and CDR2 YFSETQ. The CDR3 length is 15 residues. CDR3 DNA sequence: TGCGCCAGCAGCTTGGGGGCGCAGGTACAAGAGACCCAGTACTTC. Translation gives CASSLGAQVQETQYF.

This chain uses TRBV7-2 with TRBJ1-2; no reliable D call. Germline V gene sequence: CDR1 SGHTA, CDR2 FQGNSA. The CDR3 runs to 13 residues. V was pared by 5 bases and J by 0 bases, with 7 bases between. Here the CDR3 reads CASSDRANYGYTF. The DNA of the CDR3 is TGTGCCAGCAGCGATAGAGCTAACTATGGCTACACCTTC. Drawing the rest from reference TRBV7-2 and TRBJ1-2, the complete variable domain is GAGVSQSPSNKVTEKGKDVELRCDPISGHTALYWYRQSLGQGLEFLIYFQGNSAPDKSGLPSDRFSAERTGGSVSTLTIQRTQQEDSAVYLCASSDRANYGYTFGSGTRLTVV.